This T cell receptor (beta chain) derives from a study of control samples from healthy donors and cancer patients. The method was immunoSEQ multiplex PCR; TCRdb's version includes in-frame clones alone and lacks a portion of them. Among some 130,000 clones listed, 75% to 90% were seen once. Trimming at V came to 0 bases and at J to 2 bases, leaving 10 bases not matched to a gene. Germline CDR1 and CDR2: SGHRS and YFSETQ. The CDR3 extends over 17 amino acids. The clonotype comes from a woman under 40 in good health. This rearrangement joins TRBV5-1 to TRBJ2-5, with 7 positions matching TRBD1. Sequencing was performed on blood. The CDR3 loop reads CASSLAFKRTGQETQYF. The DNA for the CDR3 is TGCGCCAGCAGCTTGGCCTTCAAACGGACAGGTCAAGAGACCCAGTACTTC.